This T cell receptor beta chain comes out of a study of blood T cell repertoires in COVID-19. Looking at the study overall: Specimens from acute and convalescent COVID-19 originated in the United States, Italy and Spain. PBMCs, B-cell-depleted T cells, or T cells were the source of the cDNA or gDNA that made up the material.

With 6 bases removed from V and 5 bases from J, the gap between germline ends came to 8 bases. The CDR3 consists of 11 residues. Original processing methods: Reference gene primers were amplified, and this amplification served to estimate nucleated cell counts. The protocol was immunoSEQ multiplex PCR, while the TCRdb copy is restricted to in-frame clones and leaves out a portion. V, J and clone size are taken as reported in that table, and D and trimming were inferred from the DNA itself. The sample has 290,000 or so clones, about 82% seen once. This clone has more than one count but fewer than ten.

The TCR comes from a man in his fifties or sixties with active or convalescent COVID-19. The rearrangement links TRBV12-3 or TRBV12-4 to TRBJ2-7; no definite D call. Material for sequencing was peripheral blood. CDR3 bases: TGTGCCAGCAGGCGTAGCAACGAGCAGTACTTC. Translation: CASRRSNEQYF.